The 22 T cell receptor beta chains below come from one sample, sequenced in a study of blood T cell repertoires in COVID-19 (TCRdb year 2020). The receptor library was made with the immunoSEQ multiplex PCR assay. Drawn from immuneACCESS, this table holds only the in-frame rearrangements with V and J called that TCRdb kept. Clones are partly lost; checked studies trace under half to an unresolved V gene and leave the rest unexplained. Within this sample are fewer than 100,000 clones, with 80% of them counted one time only. 9% to 12% of the sample is taken by the ten largest. Sequenced: peripheral blood. These receptors were obtained from a woman aged 70 to 79 with acute or convalescent COVID-19.

The chain has TRBV28 and TRBJ1-5; TRBD1 agrees at 7 bases. Germline trimming cut 3 bases from V and 1 base from J; bases unmatched to any gene: 9. Germline V lookup: CDR1 MDHEN, CDR2 SYDVKM. This CDR3 spans 17 amino acids. The CDR3: CASSFPKGASSNQPQHF. The DNA for the CDR3 is TGTGCCAGCAGTTTTCCTAAGGGGGCTTCGAGCAATCAGCCCCAGCATTTT.

The rearrangement joins TRBV5-4 to TRBJ2-1; weak D call: TRBD2 (5 bases). V dropped 4 bases and J dropped 1 base, with 12 bases sitting between them. The germline V gene has CDR1 SGHNT and CDR2 YYREEE (reference sequence). The length of the CDR3 is 15 residues. The CDR3 here is CASSEDGGSYNEQFF. Written as DNA, the CDR3 is TGTGCCAGCAGCGAGGACGGAGGATCCTACAATGAGCAGTTCTTC.

The rearrangement joins TRBV6-4 to TRBJ1-2; 7 nucleotides line up with TRBD1. Germline V gene sequence: CDR1 MRHNA, CDR2 SNTAGT. V shed 4 bases, J shed 4 bases, and the junction held 9 bases outside the gene matches. The CDR3 is made up of 15 amino acids. The CDR3: CASSATGQGGYGYTF. The CDR3 region has the DNA TGTGCCAGCAGTGCGACAGGGCAGGGCGGCTATGGCTACACCTTC.

This clone was found once. V is TRBV11-2 and J is TRBJ2-7; D gene uncertain. CDR3 size: 11 residues. Germline CDR1 is SGHAT and CDR2 is FQNNGV. V was trimmed by 1 base and J by 10 bases, leaving 8 bases between them. The CDR3 DNA reads as TGTGCCAGCAGCTTAGGGTTGGGCCAGTACTTC. Translating gives CASSLGLGQYF.

The chain recombines TRBV6-2 or TRBV6-3 with TRBJ1-5, with TRBD1 as a possible D gene (5 bases). Looked up from germline, CDR1 is MNHEY and CDR2 is SVGEGT. Trimming shortened V by 5 bases and J by 3 bases, and 14 bases separated the two germline ends. The CDR3 consists of 15 residues. Here the CDR3 reads CASSPLDSYNQPQHF. CDR3 bases: TGTGCCAGCAGTCCACTCGACAGCTACAATCAGCCCCAGCATTTT.

This clone was observed a single time. CDR3 coding DNA: TGTGCCAGCAGTTTAAGGGGGAGCTCCTATAATTCACCCCTCCACTTT. It specifies CASSLRGSSYNSPLHF. V and J are TRBV27 and TRBJ1-6; possible D gene TRBD1, 6 bases. With 2 bases removed from V and 0 bases from J, the gap between germline ends came to 8 bases. Germline assignment: CDR1 MNHEY and CDR2 SMNVEV (reference sequence). CDR3 length: 16 residues.

V and J are TRBV19 and TRBJ1-2; D is possibly TRBD1 (5 bases). The V end was cut by 6 bases, the J end by 8 bases, with 10 bases between. CDR1 LNHDA and CDR2 SQIVND come from the germline V gene (reference sequence). CDR3 length: 11 residues. CDR3 in amino acids: CASRSGHGYTF. In DNA, the CDR3 is TGTGCCAGTAGGTCAGGGCACGGCTACACCTTC.

This clone was counted a single time. This chain joins TRBV10-3 and TRBJ1-1; possibly TRBD1 for D (5 bases). Trimming removed 7 bases at V and 4 bases at J, with 13 bases between. The germline V gene encodes CDR1 ENHRY and CDR2 SYGVKD. This CDR3 comprises 13 residues. For the CDR3, the DNA is TGTGCCATCACCCAAGTGGGGGGCACTGAAGCTTTCTTT. As protein: CAITQVGGTEAFF.

The rearrangement links TRBV7-8 to TRBJ2-1; a possible D gene is TRBD1 (6 bases). The CDR3 sequence is 14 residues long. Looked up from germline, CDR1 is SGHVS and CDR2 is FQNEAQ. Trimming took 1 base from V and 7 from J, leaving 11 bases between them. The CDR3 is CASSLGPRGNEQFF. CDR3 DNA sequence: TGTGCCAGCAGCTTAGGACCGAGGGGGAATGAGCAGTTCTTC.

The rearrangement joins TRBV18 to TRBJ2-1, with TRBD1 matching over 11 bases. Germline CDR1 and CDR2: KGHSH and LQKENI. The CDR3 runs to 14 residues. V lost 9 bases to trimming and J lost 6 bases; unmatched junction nucleotides: 7. CDR3 region: CASHAGTGGNEQFF. CDR3 in DNA: TGTGCCAGTCACGCTGGGACAGGGGGCAATGAGCAGTTCTTC. The variable domain in full, completed from reference TRBV18 and TRBJ2-1, reads NAGVMQNPRHLVRRRGQEARLRCSPMKGHSHVYWYRQLPEEGLKFMVYLQKENIIDESGMPKERFSAEFPKEGPSILRIQQVVRGDSAAYFCASHAGTGGNEQFFGPGTRLTVL.

The V and J genes are TRBV24-1 and TRBJ2-7; maybe TRBD2 (6 bases). V dropped 9 bases and J dropped 9 bases, with 23 bases sitting between them. The germline V gene has CDR1 KGHDR and CDR2 SFDVKD. The CDR3 consists of 14 residues. CDR3 nucleotides: TGTGCCACCTCCGATAGCGGTCCCACTACGGGGCAGTACTTC. Translated, it gives CATSDSGPTTGQYF.

The rearrangement joins TRBV5-6 to TRBJ2-7, with TRBD2 matching 7 bases. This CDR3 contains 15 residues. The V and J ends lost 4 bases and 3 bases, in that order; junction bases with no gene match: 10. Germline CDR1 reads SGHDT; CDR2 reads YYEEEE. The CDR3 region has the DNA TGTGCCAGCAGCCGCAGCGGGGAATCTTACTACGAGCAGTACTTC. This gives the protein CASSRSGESYYEQYF.

The chain uses TRBV20-1 and TRBJ1-6; no definite D call. The CDR3 is 14 residues long. The V and J ends lost 3 bases and 7 bases respectively, with 13 bases between them. Germline loops: CDR1 DFQATT, CDR2 SNEGSKA (reference sequence). CDR3 sequence: CSASGGLGNSPLHF. DNA for the CDR3: TGCAGTGCTAGTGGAGGGCTGGGGAATTCACCCCTCCACTTT.

The chain combines TRBV24-1 with TRBJ2-3, with D possibly being TRBD2 (5 bases). The V end was cut by 2 bases, the J end by 5 bases, with 7 bases between. In germline, CDR1 is KGHDR, CDR2 SFDVKD. This CDR3 region has 13 residues. CDR3 protein: CATSDSGIDTQYF. As DNA, the CDR3 is TGTGCCACCAGTGATTCGGGAATAGATACGCAGTATTTT.

This chain links TRBV7-2 with TRBJ2-7; tentative D call: TRBD2 (5 bases). Between the trimmed V and J ends, which lost 1 base and 7 bases, there was a span of 11 bases. The length of the CDR3 is 13 residues. Per the germline V gene, CDR1 is SGHTA and CDR2 is FQGNSA. The CDR3 nucleotides are TGTGCCAGCAGCTTAGGGGGTACGGGGGAGCAGTACTTC. It codes for CASSLGGTGEQYF.

This clone was seen a few times. The chain couples TRBV9 to TRBJ1-6, with D tentatively TRBD1 (5 bases). The CDR3 consists of 13 residues. The germline gives CDR1 SGDLS, CDR2 YYNGEE. The V gene lost 3 bases and the J gene lost 7 bases, with 8 bases spanning the gap. This chain's CDR3 is CASSGRENSPLHF. The DNA for the CDR3 is TGTGCCAGCAGCGGCAGGGAAAATTCACCCCTCCACTTT.

The chain joins TRBV7-8 to TRBJ1-1; D not certain. Germline assignment: CDR1 SGHVS and CDR2 FQNEAQ. The CDR3 runs 14 residues. The V gene lost 2 bases and the J gene lost 2 bases, with 9 bases spanning the gap. CDR3 sequence: CASSLQLVNTEAFF. As DNA, the CDR3 is TGTGCCAGCAGCTTACAGCTAGTTAACACTGAAGCTTTCTTT.

The chain couples TRBV15 to TRBJ2-3; weak D call: TRBD2 (6 bases). The CDR3 is made up of 14 amino acids. V lost 5 bases and J lost 4, with 13 bases in between. Germline CDR1 LNHNV, CDR2 YYDKDF (reference sequence). The CDR3 sequence is CATSGRGRADTQYF. The CDR3, as DNA: TGTGCCACCAGCGGCCGGGGGAGAGCAGATACGCAGTATTTT.

The V and J genes are TRBV28 and TRBJ2-7; D gene unclear. The CDR3 covers 12 residues. V lost 3 bases to trimming and J lost 6 bases, with 9 bases between them. Germline lookup yields CDR1 MDHEN and CDR2 SYDVKM. The CDR3: CASSFPGSEQYF. The CDR3 coding sequence is TGTGCCAGCAGTTTCCCCGGGTCCGAGCAGTACTTC.

This chain joins TRBV18 and TRBJ1-2; 7 nucleotides match TRBD1. V was clipped by 7 bases and J by 4 bases; unmatched bases: 12. This CDR3 spans 15 amino acids. Germline V gives CDR1 KGHSH, CDR2 LQKENI. The CDR3 here is CASCPPDRPLYGYTF. In nucleotides, the CDR3 is TGTGCCAGCTGCCCTCCGGACAGGCCGCTCTATGGCTACACCTTC.

The V and J genes are TRBV2 and TRBJ1-1, with 7 bases lining up with TRBD1. The CDR3 covers 13 residues. The V gene's germline CDR1 is SNHLY and CDR2 FYNNEI. V lost 6 bases, J lost 1 base, and 2 bases stayed unmatched. The CDR3 spells CASRGQTNTEAFF. The CDR3 bases are TGTGCCAGCAGGGGACAGACGAACACTGAAGCTTTCTTT. Full variable domain (rest looked up from reference TRBV2 and TRBJ1-1): EPEVTQTPSHQVTQMGQEVILRCVPISNHLYFYWYRQILGQKVEFLVSFYNNEISEKSEIFDDQFSVERPDGSNFTLKIRSTKLEDSAMYFCASRGQTNTEAFFGQGTRLTVV.

The V and J genes are TRBV27 and TRBJ2-7; 12 bases map to TRBD2. V lost 6 bases, J lost 2 bases, and 11 bases stayed unmatched. Per the germline V gene, CDR1 is MNHEY and CDR2 is SMNVEV (reference sequence). The length of the CDR3 is 17 residues. The CDR3 nucleotides are TGTGCCAGCAGCAGACTAGCGGGGGCCTCAACGGCCTACGAGCAGTACTTC. Encoded protein: CASSRLAGASTAYEQYF.